This note documents a single TCR beta chain sequence. Antigen unknown. The CDR3 sequence is 14 residues long. The germline CDR1 and CDR2 sequences are SGHRS and YFSETQ. Carrying UMI labels, the TRB cDNA libraries were prepared through 5' RACE. TCRdb reprocessed the 5' RACE reads and keeps a single row for each CDR3 protein, giving no DNA. Reported are tens of thousands of distinct CDR3 sequences; the ten largest clones contain 7.7%. This entry comes from a study of CXCR3-negative and CXCR3-positive naive CD8 T cells. Whole-study results and caveats: TRBV-TRBJ usage was alike in naive CXCR3-negative and CXCR3-positive cells but differed in memory cells. It was found that naive subsets had comparable surface CD5, and TCR strength was inferred from TRB CDR3 properties. Both naive subsets had comparably high diversity; memory CD8+ cells much lower. The majority of assays used fresh PBMCs, and CXCR3 expression partially decreased after cryopreservation.

The sample consisted of memory CD8+ T cells from blood. The sequence was obtained from a human donor in good health. Some clones in this sample may be carry-over from other donors' samples. V usage is TRBV5-1 and J usage is TRBJ2-2. The CDR3 loop is CASRERQNTGELFF.